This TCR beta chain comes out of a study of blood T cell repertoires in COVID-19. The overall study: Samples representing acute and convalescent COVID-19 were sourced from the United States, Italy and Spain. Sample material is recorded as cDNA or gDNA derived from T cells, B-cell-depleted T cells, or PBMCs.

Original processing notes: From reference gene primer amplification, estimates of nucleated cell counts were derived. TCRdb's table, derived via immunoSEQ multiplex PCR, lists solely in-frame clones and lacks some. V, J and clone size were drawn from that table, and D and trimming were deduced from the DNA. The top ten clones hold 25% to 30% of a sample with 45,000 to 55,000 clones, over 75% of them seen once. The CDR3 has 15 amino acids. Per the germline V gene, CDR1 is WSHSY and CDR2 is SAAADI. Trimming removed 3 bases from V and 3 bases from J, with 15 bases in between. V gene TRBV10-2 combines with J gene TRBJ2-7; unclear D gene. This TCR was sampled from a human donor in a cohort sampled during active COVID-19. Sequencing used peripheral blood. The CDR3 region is CASSEVTDYRYEQYF. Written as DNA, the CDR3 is TGCGCCAGCAGTGAAGTAACTGATTACCGCTACGAGCAGTACTTC.